What follows are 31 T cell receptor beta chains derived from one specimen sequenced in a study of T cell responses to AZD1222 COVID-19 vaccine. Sequenced by immunoSEQ multiplex PCR; TCRdb stores in-frame clones only, minus some. Here the sample spans tens of thousands of clones, about 94% being singletons. This specimen was peripheral blood, taken 28 days after the second AZD1222 dose. These receptor sequences come from an adult who received the AZD1222 COVID-19 vaccine.

The CDR3 protein is CARSNRAPRGFF. The CDR3 coding sequence is TGTGCCAGAAGCAATCGGGCCCCCAGAGGTTTCTTT. This chain uses TRBV5-3 with TRBJ1-1; D is uncertain. TRBV5-3 has ORF status, its function being uncertain. Between the trimmed V and J ends, which lost 4 bases and 13 bases, there was a span of 17 bases. This CDR3 has 12 residues.

The rearrangement uses TRBV12-3 or TRBV12-4 and TRBJ1-2; 8 bases match TRBD1. With 8 bases clipped from V and 3 bases from J, the junction kept 5 bases outside the gene matches. The CDR3 runs 13 residues. The CDR3 DNA reads TGTGCCAGCGGGACAGGAGAGTACTATGGCTACACCTTC. Translated: CASGTGEYYGYTF.

The rearrangement joins TRBV2 to TRBJ2-1; 14 bases agree with TRBD2. Unmatched junction bases numbered 11, after V lost 10 bases and J lost 0 bases. This CDR3 spans 18 amino acids. Germline values: CDR1 SNHLY, CDR2 FYNNEI. This CDR3 is CAIPGTSGGVGSYNEQFF. The CDR3 DNA reads as TGTGCCATCCCCGGGACTAGCGGGGGCGTGGGCTCCTACAATGAGCAGTTCTTC. The entire variable domain, with the rest obtained from reference TRBV2 and TRBJ2-1, is as follows: EPEVTQTPSHQVTQMGQEVILRCVPISNHLYFYWYRQILGQKVEFLVSFYNNEISEKSEIFDDQFSVERPDGSNFTLKIRSTKLEDSAMYFCAIPGTSGGVGSYNEQFFGPGTRLTVL.

This chain connects TRBV19 to TRBJ1-5, with D unresolved. The length of the CDR3 is 12 residues. Germline CDR1 and CDR2: LNHDA and SQIVND (reference sequence). V lost 5 bases, J lost 7 bases, and 9 bases lay in between. Here the CDR3 reads CASSLTGQPQHF. The CDR3 bases are TGTGCCAGTAGTTTGACCGGGCAGCCCCAGCATTTT.

The rearrangement uses TRBV5-4 and TRBJ2-7; D is perhaps TRBD2 (6 bases). The germline gives CDR1 SGHNT, CDR2 YYREEE (reference sequence). The CDR3 spans 16 residues. The V end lost 3 bases, the J end lost 2 bases, and 18 bases lay between the germline ends. The CDR3 is CASSSRTRGATYEQYF. CDR3 nucleotides: TGTGCCAGCAGCTCGAGGACGCGCGGGGCCACCTACGAGCAGTACTTC.

This chain joins TRBV25-1 and TRBJ1-4, with 8 bases aligning to TRBD1. V lost 2 bases and J lost 4; bases outside the gene matches: 3. Germline CDR1 is MGHDK and CDR2 is SYGVNS. This CDR3 region has 15 residues. The CDR3 here is CASSENRGFNEKLFF. CDR3 DNA: TGTGCCAGCAGTGAAAACAGGGGGTTTAATGAAAAACTGTTTTTT.

CDR3 in amino acids: CASSQEQGYGDTEAFF. The CDR3 DNA follows: TGCGCCAGCAGCCAAGAACAGGGCTATGGGGACACTGAAGCTTTCTTT. V is TRBV4-1 and J is TRBJ1-1; a possible D gene is TRBD1 (6 bases). V lost 0 bases, J lost 3 bases, and 14 bases lay in between. This CDR3 has 16 amino acids. Germline V gives CDR1 MGHRA, CDR2 YSYEKL.

This chain joins TRBV5-1 and TRBJ2-3, with a tentative D call TRBD1 (6 bases). Trimming shortened V by 3 bases and J by 2 bases, and 13 bases separated the two germline ends. This CDR3 region has 15 residues. Germline assignment: CDR1 SGHRS and CDR2 YFSETQ. CDR3 sequence: CASSSEDRVTDTQYF. The CDR3 bases are TGCGCCAGCAGCTCCGAGGACAGAGTCACAGATACGCAGTATTTT.

Only one count was recorded for this clone. The V gene is TRBV6-5, the J gene TRBJ2-1; maybe TRBD2 (5 bases). The germline V gene encodes CDR1 MNHEY and CDR2 SVGAGI. The CDR3 is made up of 14 amino acids. The ends were cut back, 6 bases at V and 7 bases at J, with 16 bases in the middle. CDR3: CASSPMTGWNEQFF. The CDR3 DNA sequence: TGTGCCAGCAGCCCCATGACGGGATGGAATGAGCAGTTCTTC.

The CDR3 region is CAWSGGPYGYTF. CDR3 nucleotides: TGTGCCTGGAGTGGAGGCCCGTATGGCTACACCTTC. The chain links TRBV30 to TRBJ1-2; D uncertain. V lost 1 base, J lost 5 bases, and 8 bases lay in between. Germline-derived CDR1 and CDR2 are GTSNPN and SVGIG (reference sequence). The CDR3 loop spans 12 amino acids.

This sequence joins TRBV30 and TRBJ1-2; D gene ambiguous. There are 14 residues in the CDR3. Trimming cost V 0 bases and J 0 bases, with 8 bases left between them. Germline loops: CDR1 GTSNPN, CDR2 SVGIG (reference sequence). The CDR3 coding sequence is TGTGCCTGGAGTGTACGGCGCCCTAACTATGGCTACACCTTC. The encoded protein is CAWSVRRPNYGYTF.

V is TRBV19 and J is TRBJ1-2, with a possible D match to TRBD1 (5 bases). The CDR3 has 16 residues. V was shortened by 0 bases and J by 3 bases, with 14 bases between the two germline ends. Germline V gene lookup returns CDR1 LNHDA and CDR2 SQIVND (reference sequence). The chain's CDR3 is CASSIDLGQTYYGYTF. CDR3 DNA: TGTGCCAGTAGTATAGATCTGGGGCAGACCTACTATGGCTACACCTTC.

The rearrangement joins TRBV5-1 to TRBJ2-2, with D possibly matching TRBD2 (6 bases). The germline V gene has CDR1 SGHRS and CDR2 YFSETQ. The CDR3 loop spans 13 amino acids. V was cut by 4 bases and J by 7 bases, with 11 bases left in between. This chain's CDR3 is CASSRGGNGELFF. CDR3 DNA sequence: TGCGCCAGCAGCCGTGGGGGGAACGGGGAGCTGTTTTTT.

The CDR3 DNA is TGTGCCAGCAGCTCGGGAAATGCAGGGTATGGCTACACCTTC. Its translation is CASSSGNAGYGYTF. V gene TRBV11-3 combines with J gene TRBJ1-2, with a possible D match to TRBD1 (5 bases). The CDR3 has 14 amino acids. V was pared by 4 bases and J by 5 bases, with 14 bases between. The germline gives CDR1 SGHNT, CDR2 YENEEA.

Written as DNA, the CDR3 is TGTGCCAGCAGTGATTCTAGGGGTTTCACTGAAGCTTTCTTT. It encodes CASSDSRGFTEAFF. The chain couples TRBV2 to TRBJ1-1, with a possible D match to TRBD1 (5 bases). Germline V gene lookup returns CDR1 SNHLY and CDR2 FYNNEI. The CDR3 has 14 amino acids. V was pared by 3 bases and J by 4 bases, with 12 bases between.

The chain recombines TRBV7-8 with TRBJ1-2; the match to TRBD1 covers 11 bases. Germline CDR1 reads SGHVS; CDR2 reads FQNEAQ. The CDR3 has 18 amino acids. V shed 6 bases and J 7 bases; nucleotides not matched to a gene: 19. The CDR3 loop reads CASSRSGTGGLRTIGYTF. In DNA form, the CDR3 reads TGTGCCAGCAGTCGCTCAGGGACAGGGGGTCTTAGGACGATTGGCTACACCTTC.

The chain employs TRBV29-1 and TRBJ1-3; D might be TRBD1 (6 bases). Germline CDR1 and CDR2: SQVTM and ANQGSEA. The CDR3 covers 15 residues. This CDR3 reads CNSGGGVAAGNTIYF. Here the CDR3 DNA reads TGCAACAGCGGGGGGGGCGTAGCCGCCGGAAACACCATATATTTT.

The rearrangement joins TRBV14 to TRBJ1-1; TRBD1 matches 8 bases. The length of the CDR3 is 18 residues. The germline V gene encodes CDR1 SGHDN and CDR2 FVKESK. J was trimmed by 0 bases and V by 0 bases; bases with no gene match: 9. The CDR3 DNA reads TGTGCCAGCAGCCAAGATATCCCGACAGGGGAAATGAACACTGAAGCTTTCTTT. It translates to CASSQDIPTGEMNTEAFF.

The chain recombines TRBV25-1 with TRBJ2-4; 12 positions agree with TRBD2. This CDR3 is 13 amino acids long. V was pared by 4 bases and J by 12 bases, with 4 bases of the junction left unmatched. In germline, CDR1 is MGHDK, CDR2 SYGVNS. CDR3 residues: CASSASGGAAQYF. Written as DNA, the CDR3 is TGTGCCAGCAGTGCTAGCGGGGGGGCCGCTCAGTACTTC.

The chain combines TRBV13 with TRBJ2-5; TRBD1 aligns across 7 bases. The V segment lost 2 bases and the J segment 3 bases; nucleotides outside the gene matches: 12. CDR1 and CDR2 (germline): PRHDT, FYEKMQ (reference sequence). The CDR3 runs to 17 residues. The CDR3 DNA is TGTGCCAGCAGCTTATATAAAGACAGGGAGTCCGAAGAGACCCAGTACTTC. Translated: CASSLYKDRESEETQYF. Full variable domain (outside the CDR3, taken from reference TRBV13 and TRBJ2-5): AAGVIQSPRHLIKEKRETATLKCYPIPRHDTVYWYQQGPGQDPQFLISFYEKMQSDKGSIPDRFSAQQFSDYHSELNMSSLELGDSALYFCASSLYKDRESEETQYFGPGTRLLVL.

V usage is TRBV29-1 and J usage is TRBJ1-1; D is unclear. Trimming removed 4 bases from V and 4 bases from J, with 10 bases in between. This CDR3 is 12 amino acids long. The germline CDR1 and CDR2 sequences are SQVTM and ANQGSEA. CDR3 DNA sequence: TGCAGCGTTGCCAGGCAGAGCACTGAAGCTTTCTTT. Translating gives CSVARQSTEAFF.

This sequence joins TRBV5-4 and TRBJ1-1; D unresolved. There are 14 residues in the CDR3. V lost 0 bases and J lost 0, with 6 bases in between. The germline gives CDR1 SGHNT, CDR2 YYREEE (reference sequence). In DNA, the CDR3 is TGTGCCAGCAGCTTGGTGGACTTGAACACTGAAGCTTTCTTT. The encoded protein is CASSLVDLNTEAFF.

This chain connects TRBV6-6 to TRBJ2-1; no reliable D call. The length of the CDR3 is 12 residues. CDR1 and CDR2 (germline): MNHNY, SVGAGI (reference sequence). V was trimmed by 0 bases and J by 4 bases, leaving 1 base between them. CDR3 residues: CASSYSYNEQFF. The DNA of the CDR3 is TGTGCCAGCAGTTACTCGTACAATGAGCAGTTCTTC.

This clone was counted between two and nine times. V gene TRBV5-1 combines with J gene TRBJ2-3, with 13 bases aligning to TRBD2. Germline trimming cut 0 bases from V and 3 bases from J; bases unmatched to any gene: 1. Germline values: CDR1 SGHRS, CDR2 YFSETQ. The CDR3 covers 16 residues. The CDR3 region has the DNA TGCGCCAGCAGCTTGGGGACTAGCGGGGGTACAGATACGCAGTATTTT. Protein product: CASSLGTSGGTDTQYF.

The table lists this clone with a count of one. The chain has TRBV19 and TRBJ1-1; D is unclear. V lost 6 bases and J lost 6, with 23 bases in between. The CDR3 sequence is 16 residues long. From germline, CDR1 is LNHDA and CDR2 SQIVND (reference sequence). The CDR3 sequence: CASSPGDPPFKAEAFF. For the CDR3, the DNA is TGTGCCAGTAGCCCGGGAGATCCCCCCTTCAAAGCTGAAGCTTTCTTT. Full variable domain (remainder filled in from reference TRBV19 and TRBJ1-1): DGGITQSPKYLFRKEGQNVTLSCEQNLNHDAMYWYRQDPGQGLRLIYYSQIVNDFQKGDIAEGYSVSREKKESFPLTVTSAQKNPTAFYLCASSPGDPPFKAEAFFGQGTRLTVV.

The rearrangement uses TRBV19 and TRBJ1-2; no reliable D call. Trimming cost V 5 bases and J 4 bases, with 5 bases left between them. There are 11 residues in the CDR3. Germline V gives CDR1 LNHDA, CDR2 SQIVND (reference sequence). The DNA of the CDR3 is TGTGCCAGTAGTCTAAGCTATGGCTACACCTTC. It yields the protein CASSLSYGYTF.

The chain is built from TRBV7-9 and TRBJ2-5; D unresolved. This CDR3 comprises 18 residues. Germline lookup yields CDR1 SEHNR and CDR2 FQNEAQ (reference sequence). The V end was cut by 2 bases, the J end by 2 bases, with 21 bases between. This CDR3 reads CASSLSGVTGVSQETQYF. The CDR3 coding sequence is TGTGCCAGCAGCTTAAGTGGTGTGACCGGCGTATCACAAGAGACCCAGTACTTC.

This clone was counted a few times. Here the CDR3 reads CASSSGGAWETQYF. CDR3 bases: TGTGCCAGCAGTAGCGGGGGGGCCTGGGAGACCCAGTACTTC. This chain links TRBV6-5 with TRBJ2-5; 10 nucleotides align to TRBD2. Per the germline V gene, CDR1 is MNHEY and CDR2 is SVGAGI. CDR3 length: 14 residues. The V and J ends lost 5 bases and 5 bases, in that order; junction bases with no gene match: 5.

This clone turned up a few times. The chain joins TRBV6-5 to TRBJ2-2; unclear D gene. With 0 bases removed from V and 1 base from J, the gap between germline ends came to 9 bases. CDR3 size: 16 residues. Germline lookup yields CDR1 MNHEY and CDR2 SVGAGI. Here the CDR3 reads CASSYSIRGNTGELFF. The CDR3 bases are TGTGCCAGCAGTTACTCGATTCGCGGGAACACCGGGGAGCTGTTTTTT.

V gene TRBV2 combines with J gene TRBJ1-5, with 9 bases lining up with TRBD1. The V gene end was trimmed by 6 bases and the J gene end by 5 bases; junction bases not matched to a gene: 2. The germline V gene has CDR1 SNHLY and CDR2 FYNNEI. This CDR3 has 13 residues. DNA for the CDR3: TGTGCCAGCAGGGGGACAGGGTATCAGCCCCAGCATTTT. Translating it yields CASRGTGYQPQHF.

The rearrangement links TRBV19 to TRBJ1-6, with TRBD1 identical over 8 bases. There are 15 residues in the CDR3. V was clipped by 4 bases and J by 10 bases; unmatched bases: 9. Germline loops: CDR1 LNHDA, CDR2 SQIVND (reference sequence). The CDR3 spells CASSNGQGSESPLHF. DNA of the CDR3: TGTGCCAGTAGTAACGGACAGGGAAGTGAGTCACCCCTCCACTTT.